One TCR beta chain is described in this entry. Germline V gives CDR1 MNHEY, CDR2 SVGEGT. Trimming cost V 3 bases and J 6 bases, with 11 bases left between them. The CDR3 runs 14 residues. Profiling relied on immunoSEQ multiplex PCR, and the TCRdb table lists in-frame clones only, not all of them. In the table there are 100,000 or so clones, around 90% of which are singletons. This sample was included in a study of blood T cell repertoires in COVID-19. The sample was peripheral blood. This receptor was obtained from a man in his 70s with acute or convalescent COVID-19. V is TRBV6-2 or TRBV6-3 and J is TRBJ1-4, with D possibly TRBD1 on 5 matching bases. This CDR3 reads CASSYGGNDEKLFF. In DNA, the CDR3 is TGTGCCAGCAGTTATGGGGGGAATGATGAAAAACTGTTTTTT.